One and the same sample provided the 5 T cell receptor beta chains below, sequenced in a study of blood T cell repertoires in COVID-19. Method: immunoSEQ multiplex PCR; TCRdb's copy keeps in-frame clones and lacks some. The table records 300,000 to 350,000 clones, 87% of them present only once. Input material: peripheral blood. The receptors shown here come from a man between 18 and 35 years old with active or convalescent COVID-19.

The genes are TRBV4-1 and TRBJ2-7; D may be TRBD2 (5 bases). The CDR3 consists of 15 residues. V lost 4 bases and J lost 2, with 15 bases in between. Germline CDR1 is MGHRA and CDR2 is YSYEKL. The CDR3 DNA follows: TGCGCCAGCAGCCTGCCGGGGAAGCCAACCTACGAGCAGTACTTC. Translating gives CASSLPGKPTYEQYF.

The chain joins TRBV6-5 to TRBJ1-4, with a tentative D call TRBD1 (6 bases). V was cut by 2 bases and J by 8 bases, with 12 bases left in between. CDR3 length equals 14 residues. Germline-derived CDR1 and CDR2 are MNHEY and SVGAGI. CDR3 sequence (DNA): TGTGCCAGCAGTTACATCCCCGGACAGGAAAAACTGTTTTTT. Its protein product is CASSYIPGQEKLFF.

The chain uses TRBV3-1 (or the pseudogene TRBV3-2) and TRBJ1-5, with D perhaps matching TRBD1 (5 bases). Trimming removed 0 bases from V and 10 bases from J, with 10 bases in between. Germline CDR1 reads LGHDT; CDR2 reads YNNKEL (reference sequence). This CDR3 is 13 amino acids long. The CDR3 reads CASSQEMGGPQHF. The CDR3, as DNA: TGTGCCAGCAGCCAAGAGATGGGGGGACCCCAGCATTTT.

This clone was seen once. This sequence joins TRBV4-1 and TRBJ1-4; D is perhaps TRBD1 (6 bases). The length of the CDR3 is 14 residues. The ends were cut back, 4 bases at V and 2 bases at J, with 8 bases in the middle. Germline-derived CDR1 and CDR2 are MGHRA and YSYEKL. CDR3 residues: CASSRDITNEKLFF. In DNA form, the CDR3 reads TGCGCCAGCAGCCGGGACATCACTAATGAAAAACTGTTTTTT.

The CDR3 DNA reads as TGTGCCAGCGGTACTAGCGGGGAAACCTACGAGCAGTACTTC. Its protein is CASGTSGETYEQYF. The chain employs TRBV14 and TRBJ2-7; 10 bases fit TRBD2. The CDR3 has 14 residues. Germline-derived CDR1 and CDR2 are SGHDN and FVKESK. The V segment lost 8 bases and the J segment 2 bases; nucleotides outside the gene matches: 6.